Below, 26 T cell receptor beta chains from the same sample are listed, as sequenced in a study of blood T cell repertoires in COVID-19. Clones were sequenced by immunoSEQ multiplex PCR, and TCRdb holds only the in-frame ones, with some missing. The sample holds more than 350,000 clones, around nine tenths seen once. The specimen sequenced was PBMCs or T cells enriched from blood (not recorded which). These receptors were obtained from a woman under 30 who had been exposed to COVID-19.

The V and J genes are TRBV6-5 and TRBJ2-3; TRBD1 matches 7 bases. This CDR3 comprises 15 residues. Looked up from germline, CDR1 is MNHEY and CDR2 is SVGAGI. Germline trimming cut 7 bases from V and 0 bases from J; bases unmatched to any gene: 7. The chain's CDR3 is CASTPRGQSTDTQYF. Here the CDR3 DNA reads TGTGCCAGCACCCCACGGGGACAGAGCACAGATACGCAGTATTTT.

There are many counts of this clone. CDR3 in amino acids: CAWSSGGYNEQFF. The CDR3 DNA is TGTGCCTGGAGCAGCGGGGGTTACAATGAGCAGTTCTTC. The chain couples TRBV30 to TRBJ2-1; 8 bases align to TRBD2. Per germline, CDR1 GTSNPN and CDR2 SVGIG (reference sequence). V trimming: 3 bases; J trimming: 4 bases; junction bases outside the gene matches: 2. The length of the CDR3 is 13 residues.

CDR3 residues: CASSLFGPSTGELFF. The CDR3, as DNA: TGTGCCAGCAGCTTGTTTGGGCCCTCGACCGGGGAGCTGTTTTTT. This sequence joins TRBV5-4 and TRBJ2-2, with D uncertain. CDR1 is SGHNT, CDR2 YYREEE, per germline (reference sequence). Trimming pared 1 base from V and 5 bases from J, leaving 12 bases between. The CDR3 runs to 15 residues.

The V call is TRBV19, the J call TRBJ1-6, with a tentative D call TRBD1 (5 bases). The CDR3 runs to 15 residues. V dropped 3 bases and J dropped 12 bases, with 18 bases sitting between them. Per germline, CDR1 LNHDA and CDR2 SQIVND (reference sequence). The CDR3 DNA sequence: TGTGCCAGTAGTATTGGTTCCAGTTCGGGGGGACCCCTCCACTTT. This encodes CASSIGSSSGGPLHF.

The rearrangement links TRBV18 to TRBJ2-3; TRBD2 matches at 13 bases. CDR1 is KGHSH, CDR2 LQKENI, per germline. With V trimmed by 2 bases and J by 2 bases, 10 bases remained unmatched. There are 19 residues in the CDR3. CDR3 protein: CASSPDGLAGVGTTDTQYF. The DNA for the CDR3 is TGTGCCAGCTCACCAGATGGACTAGCGGGAGTAGGGACCACAGATACGCAGTATTTT.

This chain uses TRBV6-5 with TRBJ1-5, with D unresolved. This CDR3 is 14 amino acids long. The germline CDR1 and CDR2 sequences are MNHEY and SVGAGI. V was pared by 7 bases and J by 5 bases, with 15 bases between. CDR3 residues: CASTARTGDQPQHF. CDR3 nucleotides: TGTGCCAGCACCGCAAGGACTGGGGATCAGCCCCAGCATTTT.

The V call is TRBV5-4, the J call TRBJ2-7, with D perhaps TRBD2 (5 bases). The V gene's germline CDR1 is SGHNT and CDR2 YYREEE (reference sequence). Between the trimmed V and J ends, which lost 1 base and 4 bases, there was a span of 9 bases. The CDR3 spans 13 residues. The CDR3: CASSLIGSYEQYF. CDR3 DNA sequence: TGTGCCAGCAGCTTGATAGGGAGTTACGAGCAGTACTTC.

The rearrangement links TRBV10-3 to TRBJ1-1; D perhaps matches TRBD1 (5 bases). This CDR3 has 16 residues. Germline CDR1 ENHRY, CDR2 SYGVKD. Trimming took 5 bases from V and 1 from J, leaving 17 bases between them. The CDR3 reads CAISPPGRGENTEAFF. The CDR3 region has the DNA TGTGCCATCAGTCCTCCCGGGAGAGGGGAGAACACTGAAGCTTTCTTT.

This clone was detected only a few times. The chain couples TRBV12-3 or TRBV12-4 to TRBJ1-6; D is unresolved. V dropped 5 bases and J dropped 7 bases, with 3 bases sitting between them. This CDR3 has 11 amino acids. CDR3 nucleotide sequence: TGTGCCAGCAGTAGCAATTCACCCCTCCACTTT. Its translation is CASSSNSPLHF.

This chain links TRBV6-6 with TRBJ2-7; a possible D gene is TRBD1 (6 bases). This CDR3 comprises 13 residues. Between the trimmed V and J ends, which lost 7 bases and 7 bases, there was a span of 17 bases. CDR1 MNHNY and CDR2 SVGAGI come from the germline V gene (reference sequence). This CDR3 is CASTLQGWGEQYF. The CDR3 nucleotides are TGTGCCAGCACCCTACAGGGCTGGGGAGAGCAGTACTTC.

The chain has TRBV28 and TRBJ2-5; D gene uncertain. CDR1 and CDR2 from the germline V gene are MDHEN and SYDVKM. This CDR3 is 14 amino acids long. Trimming took 7 bases from V and 1 from J, leaving 13 bases between them. The CDR3 sequence is CASKNKYGQETQYF. The CDR3, as DNA: TGTGCCAGCAAGAATAAGTACGGCCAAGAGACCCAGTACTTC.

This clone was picked up one time. The CDR3 spells CASSTLAGGFDEQFF. The CDR3 DNA reads TGTGCCAGTAGTACGCTAGCGGGAGGTTTTGATGAGCAGTTCTTC. V is TRBV19 and J is TRBJ2-1; 11 positions match TRBD2. This CDR3 spans 15 amino acids. The J segment lost 8 bases and the V segment lost 4 bases, leaving 7 bases of the junction unmatched. Per the germline V gene, CDR1 is LNHDA and CDR2 is SQIVND (reference sequence).

The CDR3 sequence: CASSEVAGTSGGTTTPYNEQFF. In nucleotides, the CDR3 is TGTGCCAGCAGTGAGGTTGCTGGGACTAGCGGGGGCACTACTACCCCCTACAATGAGCAGTTCTTC. The gene calls are TRBV2 and TRBJ2-1, with TRBD2 matching over 14 bases. Trimming at V came to 3 bases and at J to 2 bases, leaving 18 bases not matched to a gene. The CDR3 length is 22 residues. CDR1 and CDR2 from the germline V gene are SNHLY and FYNNEI.

The rearrangement links TRBV9 to TRBJ1-2; 7 bases align to TRBD1. From germline, CDR1 is SGDLS and CDR2 YYNGEE. The CDR3 sequence is 17 residues long. The J segment lost 8 bases and the V segment lost 2 bases, leaving 18 bases of the junction unmatched. The DNA for the CDR3 is TGTGCCAGCAGCGTTGGGCACCGGGACAGCTCTATGGGGGGCTACACCTTC. This sequence encodes CASSVGHRDSSMGGYTF.

This clone has only one observation. The chain combines TRBV11-2 with TRBJ2-5; D is uncertain. The CDR3 spans 17 residues. The V end lost 3 bases, the J end lost 1 base, and 18 bases lay between the germline ends. Germline CDR1 reads SGHAT; CDR2 reads FQNNGV. As DNA, the CDR3 is TGTGCCAGCAGCTTGTATCAGTTGCTGCCCAGCCAAGAGACCCAGTACTTC. Translating it yields CASSLYQLLPSQETQYF.

The chain joins TRBV29-1 to TRBJ1-5; D gene unclear. Per germline, CDR1 SQVTM and CDR2 ANQGSEA. V was trimmed by 4 bases and J by 1 base, leaving 5 bases between them. The CDR3 covers 12 residues. The CDR3 sequence is CSVGASNQPQHF. DNA for the CDR3: TGCAGCGTTGGGGCGAGCAATCAGCCCCAGCATTTT.

The chain recombines TRBV6-6 with TRBJ2-5, with TRBD2 as a possible D gene (5 bases). CDR1 MNHNY and CDR2 SVGAGI come from the germline V gene (reference sequence). The CDR3 spans 13 residues. The V end lost 6 bases, the J end lost 1 base, and 9 bases lay between the germline ends. The CDR3 DNA sequence: TGTGCCAGCAGACCAGCGGCCCAAGAGACCCAGTACTTC. Its translation: CASRPAAQETQYF.

V is TRBV4-1 and J is TRBJ2-7; D possibly corresponds to TRBD1 (6 bases). The CDR3 covers 14 residues. The V end lost 1 base, the J end lost 6 bases, and 13 bases lay between the germline ends. Germline lookup yields CDR1 MGHRA and CDR2 YSYEKL. Here the CDR3 DNA reads TGCGCCAGCAGCCAAGTCCCAGGGGCGGGCGAGCAGTACTTC. Protein product: CASSQVPGAGEQYF.

This chain links TRBV19 with TRBJ2-5; D unclear. The CDR3 length is 14 residues. V was cut by 0 bases and J by 1 base, with 6 bases left in between. Germline-derived CDR1 and CDR2 are LNHDA and SQIVND (reference sequence). The CDR3 loop is CASSIDHIQETQYF. The CDR3 nucleotides are TGTGCCAGTAGTATAGATCACATCCAAGAGACCCAGTACTTC.

The chain combines TRBV28 with TRBJ2-7; TRBD1 matches at 8 bases. Trimming cost V 3 bases and J 6 bases; bases outside gene matches: 7. CDR3 length equals 14 residues. Germline values: CDR1 MDHEN, CDR2 SYDVKM. As DNA, the CDR3 is TGTGCCAGCAGTTTTACAGGGGGTGCAATCGAGCAGTACTTC. Amino acids: CASSFTGGAIEQYF.

This chain links TRBV7-2 with TRBJ2-1; 12 bases map to TRBD2. This CDR3 region has 16 residues. Germline V lookup: CDR1 SGHTA, CDR2 FQGNSA. Losses at the gene ends were 5 bases for V and 7 bases for J; bases not matched to a gene: 9. The chain's CDR3 is CASSRPGLAGRNEQFF. The CDR3 nucleotides are TGTGCCAGCAGCCGCCCCGGACTAGCGGGAAGAAATGAGCAGTTCTTC.

The gene calls are TRBV5-6 and TRBJ2-3; D remains ambiguous. Germline CDR1 and CDR2: SGHDT and YYEEEE. Trimming shortened V by 0 bases and J by 0 bases, and 2 bases separated the two germline ends. This CDR3 has 13 residues. The CDR3 region is CASSLVSTDTQYF. CDR3 in DNA: TGTGCCAGCAGCTTGGTAAGCACAGATACGCAGTATTTT.

This sequence joins TRBV28 and TRBJ2-7; D unclear. Germline CDR1 is MDHEN and CDR2 is SYDVKM. Trimming stripped 5 bases from V and 9 bases from J, with 14 bases between. This CDR3 region has 12 residues. CDR3 in DNA: TGTGCCAGCAGTCCCCTAGGCTCGCGGCAGTACTTC. The encoded protein is CASSPLGSRQYF.

This clone appeared a single time. The chain couples TRBV3-1 (or the pseudogene TRBV3-2) to TRBJ2-1; 9 positions agree with TRBD2. After removal of 2 bases from V and 7 bases from J, the junction contained 9 bases not matched to a gene. CDR1 is LGHDT, CDR2 YNNKEL, per germline (reference sequence). The CDR3 has 16 amino acids. In DNA, the CDR3 is TGTGCCAGCAGCCAATCCCGAAGTAGCGGGAGAAATGAGCAGTTCTTC. Protein sequence: CASSQSRSSGRNEQFF.

The rearrangement uses TRBV4-1 and TRBJ1-5, with D perhaps matching TRBD1 (5 bases). CDR3 length: 14 residues. Deletions cut 8 bases from V and 0 bases from J, with 11 bases between. Germline loops: CDR1 MGHRA, CDR2 YSYEKL. This chain's CDR3 is CASAPGDSNQPQHF. The CDR3 DNA reads TGCGCCAGCGCCCCGGGGGATAGCAATCAGCCCCAGCATTTT.

The chain is built from TRBV11-3 and TRBJ2-1, with 9 bases that match TRBD1. The CDR3 length is 15 residues. The trim removed 3 bases at V and 4 bases at J, leaving 4 bases unmatched. Germline V lookup: CDR1 SGHNT, CDR2 YENEEA. Here the CDR3 reads CASSFDRGGYNEQFF. The CDR3 nucleotides are TGTGCCAGCAGCTTCGACAGGGGGGGGTACAATGAGCAGTTCTTC. The variable domain in full, completed from reference TRBV11-3 and TRBJ2-1, reads EAGVVQSPRYKIIEKKQPVAFWCNPISGHNTLYWYLQNLGQGPELLIRYENEEAVDDSQLPKDRFSAERLKGVDSTLKIQPAELGDSAVYLCASSFDRGGYNEQFFGPGTRLTVL.